This TCR beta chain is drawn from a study of cytomegalovirus exposure and HLA in healthy donors. PCR primers comprised 60 Vbeta and 13 Jbeta primers. Data came from immunoSEQ multiplex PCR; TCRdb stores just in-frame clones and leaves some out. Altogether about 190,000 clones are present, approximately 81% being singletons, with the ten largest covering about 2.2%. With V trimmed by 4 bases and J by 0 bases, 4 bases remained unmatched. Germline V gene data show CDR1 as MDHEN and CDR2 as SYDVKM. There are 16 residues in the CDR3. The chain is built from TRBV28 and TRBJ2-5, with 11 nucleotides matching TRBD2. The clonotype was recovered from a woman in her thirties in good health and CMV-seronegative. Sequencing used PBMCs. The CDR3 is CASSWTSGLHQETQYF. The DNA of the CDR3 is TGTGCCAGCAGTTGGACTAGCGGGCTACACCAAGAGACCCAGTACTTC.